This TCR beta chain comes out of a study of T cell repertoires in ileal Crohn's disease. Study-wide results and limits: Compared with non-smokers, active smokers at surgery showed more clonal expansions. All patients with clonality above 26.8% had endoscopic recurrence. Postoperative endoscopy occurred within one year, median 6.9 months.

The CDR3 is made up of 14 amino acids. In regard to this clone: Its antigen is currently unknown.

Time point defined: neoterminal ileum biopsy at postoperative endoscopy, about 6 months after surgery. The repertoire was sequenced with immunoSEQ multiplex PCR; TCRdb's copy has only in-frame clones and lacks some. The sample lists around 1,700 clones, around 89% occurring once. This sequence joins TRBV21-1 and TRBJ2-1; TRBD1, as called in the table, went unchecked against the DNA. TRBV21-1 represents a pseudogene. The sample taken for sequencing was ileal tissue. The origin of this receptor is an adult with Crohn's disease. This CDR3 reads CASSKHRAGNEQFF. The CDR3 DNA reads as TGTGCCAGCAGCAAACACAGGGCTGGGAATGAGCAGTTCTTC.